The 10 T cell receptor beta chains in this list originate from one sample, sequenced in a study of shared clonotypes between healthy human individuals. The assay was immunoSEQ multiplex PCR, and TCRdb's table has in-frame clones only and misses some. The sample carries around 700,000 clones, 92% recorded once. CD8 cells regarded as naive lacked CD45RO, were positively chosen for CCR7, and omitted terminally differentiated effector memory CD45RA+ cells. Sequencing was done on a sample of naive CD8+ T cells sorted from blood. The source of these receptors is a man between 25 and 39 years old in good health.

This clone was detected once. V gene TRBV11-2 combines with J gene TRBJ2-1, with 7 bases matching TRBD2. The CDR3 is 13 residues long. Germline CDR1 SGHAT, CDR2 FQNNGV. V was clipped by 5 bases and J by 6 bases; unmatched bases: 4. CDR3 residues: CASSHGLGNEQFF. The CDR3, as DNA: TGTGCCAGCAGCCACGGACTAGGCAATGAGCAGTTCTTC.

The count of this clone is one. The chain uses TRBV2 and TRBJ1-1; TRBD1 is a possible D gene (5 bases). Trimming pared 1 base from V and 6 bases from J, leaving 12 bases between. The CDR3 extends over 14 amino acids. Per the germline V gene, CDR1 is SNHLY and CDR2 is FYNNEI. CDR3 residues: CASSEGDPSSEAFF. The CDR3 DNA is TGTGCCAGCAGTGAAGGGGACCCTTCTTCTGAAGCTTTCTTT.

The rearrangement uses TRBV25-1 and TRBJ2-5; tentative D call: TRBD1 (6 bases). Germline CDR1 and CDR2: MGHDK and SYGVNS. Trimming took 1 base from V and 2 from J, leaving 14 bases between them. This CDR3 is 16 amino acids long. The CDR3 DNA reads as TGTGCCAGCAGTGAATTCGTCGGGACAAATCAAGAGACCCAGTACTTC. This translates into CASSEFVGTNQETQYF. Drawing the rest from reference TRBV25-1 and TRBJ2-5, the complete variable domain is EADIYQTPRYLVIGTGKKITLECSQTMGHDKMYWYQQDPGMELHLIHYSYGVNSTEKGDLSSESTVSRIRTEHFPLTLESARPSHTSQYLCASSEFVGTNQETQYFGPGTRLLVL.

The chain employs TRBV4-1 and TRBJ1-1; D is undetermined. This CDR3 is built from 13 residues. CDR1 is MGHRA, CDR2 YSYEKL, per germline. V was trimmed by 0 bases and J by 10 bases, leaving 12 bases between them. In DNA, the CDR3 is TGCGCCAGCAGCCAAGATAAGTCCGCAGGAGCTTTCTTT. It is translated as CASSQDKSAGAFF.

Here the CDR3 reads CASSLSAREQYF. CDR3 DNA sequence: TGTGCCAGCAGCTTATCGGCGCGCGAGCAGTACTTC. The chain employs TRBV7-9 and TRBJ2-7; D call uncertain. V was trimmed by 2 bases and J by 6 bases, leaving 8 bases between them. The germline CDR1 and CDR2 sequences are SEHNR and FQNEAQ (reference sequence). The CDR3 runs 12 residues. Full variable domain (outside the CDR3, taken from reference TRBV7-9 and TRBJ2-7): DTGVSQNPRHKITKRGQNVTFRCDPISEHNRLYWYRQTLGQGPEFLTYFQNEAQLEKSRLLSDRFSAERPKGSFSTLEIQRTEQGDSAMYLCASSLSAREQYFGPGTRLTVT.

The V gene is TRBV5-8, the J gene TRBJ1-2; 8 nucleotides agree with TRBD1. Germline V gene data show CDR1 as SGHTS and CDR2 as YDEGEE. This CDR3 has 14 residues. V was clipped by 2 bases and J by 4 bases; unmatched bases: 4. The CDR3 coding sequence is TGTGCCAGCAGCTTTCTGACAGGGGCCTATGGCTACACCTTC. Amino acids: CASSFLTGAYGYTF. Full variable domain (rest looked up from reference TRBV5-8 and TRBJ1-2): EAGVTQSPTHLIKTRGQQATLRCSPISGHTSVYWYQQALGLGLQFLLWYDEGEERNRGNFPPRFSGRQFPNYSSELNVNALELEDSALYLCASSFLTGAYGYTFGSGTRLTVV.

The chain recombines TRBV14 with TRBJ2-7; D is possibly TRBD1 (6 bases). The CDR3 runs to 15 residues. CDR1 is SGHDN, CDR2 FVKESK, per germline. Trimming left V 4 bases short and J 4 bases short, with 17 bases between. The CDR3 is CASSPGAANLYEQYF. Here the CDR3 DNA reads TGTGCCAGCAGCCCAGGGGCTGCGAACCTGTACGAGCAGTACTTC. Combining the CDR3 with reference TRBV14 and TRBJ2-7 gives the whole variable domain EAGVTQFPSHSVIEKGQTVTLRCDPISGHDNLYWYRRVMGKEIKFLLHFVKESKQDESGMPNNRFLAERTGGTYSTLKVQPAELEDSGVYFCASSPGAANLYEQYFGPGTRLTVT.

This clone was picked up one time. V is TRBV4-1 and J is TRBJ2-1; 8 bases are a match to TRBD1. The CDR3 loop spans 17 amino acids. The trim removed 4 bases at V and 1 base at J, leaving 9 bases unmatched. Germline loops: CDR1 MGHRA, CDR2 YSYEKL. The CDR3 DNA follows: TGCGCCAGCAGCCCCGGTTGGGGACAGGAATCCTACAATGAGCAGTTCTTC. It encodes CASSPGWGQESYNEQFF.

This rearrangement joins TRBV7-8 to TRBJ2-3; D remains unclear. The CDR3 has 13 amino acids. The V gene lost 5 bases and the J gene lost 4 bases, with 10 bases spanning the gap. The germline V gene encodes CDR1 SGHVS and CDR2 FQNEAQ. CDR3 protein: CASSRVHADTQYF. The CDR3, as DNA: TGTGCCAGCAGCCGGGTGCACGCAGATACGCAGTATTTT. The full variable domain, with the rest looked up from reference TRBV7-8 and TRBJ2-3, is GAGVSQSPRYKVAKRGQDVALRCDPISGHVSLFWYQQALGQGPEFLTYFQNEAQLDKSGLPSDRFFAERPEGSVSTLKIQRTQQEDSAVYLCASSRVHADTQYFGPGTRLTVL.

About this clone itself: Germline and junction disagree at one end, which may indicate a read error. The chain's CDR3 is CASSLDRQASF. The CDR3 region has the DNA TGTGCCAGCAGCTTGGACAGACAGGCGAGCTTC. V is TRBV7-9 and J is TRBJ2-7, with a possible D match to TRBD1 (6 bases). The germline CDR1 and CDR2 sequences are SEHNR and FQNEAQ (reference sequence). The CDR3 totals 11 residues.